A single sample is the source of the 25 T cell receptor beta chains below, sequenced in a study of monozygotic twins with inflammatory bowel disease. TCRdb reprocessed the 5' RACE reads and reports one entry per CDR3 protein, with no DNA. This table holds approximately 400,000 distinct CDR3 sequences. The specimen was blood. The origin of the receptors is a human donor with ulcerative colitis or Crohn's disease, or a healthy co-twin of an affected twin (not recorded which).

The CDR3 here is CASSSTTGAVYTF. The gene calls are TRBV7-2 and TRBJ1-2; the TRBD1 assignment by TCRdb is unverifiable without DNA. The CDR3 sequence is 13 residues long. Looked up from germline, CDR1 is SGHTA and CDR2 is FQGNSA.

J is TRBJ2-4 and V is TRBV28; the TRBD2 assignment by TCRdb is unverifiable without DNA. Germline assignment: CDR1 MDHEN and CDR2 SYDVKM. There are 15 residues in the CDR3. CDR3 sequence: CASSSLAGGPHIQYF.

The chain recombines TRBV7-2 with TRBJ1-3. This CDR3 has 18 residues. Germline loops: CDR1 SGHTA, CDR2 FQGNSA. This chain's CDR3 is CASSLAAFDGISGNTIYF.

The gene calls are TRBV5-5 and TRBJ1-2; TCRdb outputs TRBD1, but without DNA this stays unchecked. The CDR3 length is 13 residues. Germline loops: CDR1 SGHKS, CDR2 YYEKEE (reference sequence). The CDR3 reads CASSLSGGEGYTF.

V is TRBV18 and J is TRBJ1-2; TCRdb outputs TRBD1, but without DNA this stays unchecked. CDR1 is KGHSH and CDR2 is LQKENI in the germline V gene. The CDR3 loop spans 13 amino acids. CDR3 in amino acids: CASSPDMFNGYTF. The full variable domain, completed using reference TRBV18 and TRBJ1-2, is NAGVMQNPRHLVRRRGQEARLRCSPMKGHSHVYWYRQLPEEGLKFMVYLQKENIIDESGMPKERFSAEFPKEGPSILRIQQVVRGDSAAYFCASSPDMFNGYTFGSGTRLTVV.

The chain combines TRBV5-6 with TRBJ2-5. Looked up from germline, CDR1 is SGHDT and CDR2 is YYEEEE. The CDR3 has 11 residues. The CDR3 reads CASSWGTTQYF.

V is TRBV12-3 or TRBV12-4 and J is TRBJ1-3; TCRdb gives TRBD1 as the D gene, but with no DNA this cannot be confirmed. The length of the CDR3 is 16 residues. CDR3 sequence reads: CASSRLDRVKGNTIYF.

The chain joins TRBV15 to TRBJ2-1. CDR1 and CDR2 from the germline V gene are LNHNV and YYDKDF (reference sequence). The CDR3 consists of 13 residues. The CDR3 spells CATSRDLMVEQFF. Drawing the rest from reference TRBV15 and TRBJ2-1, the complete variable domain is DAMVIQNPRYQVTQFGKPVTLSCSQTLNHNVMYWYQQKSSQAPKLLFHYYDKDFNNEADTPDNFQSRRPNTSFCFLDIRSPGLGDTAMYLCATSRDLMVEQFFGPGTRLTVL.

V usage is TRBV20-1 and J usage is TRBJ2-1; checking the TCRdb D call of TRBD2 is not possible without DNA. The CDR3 loop spans 12 amino acids. CDR1 DFQATT and CDR2 SNEGSKA come from the germline V gene (reference sequence). CDR3 sequence: CSASGTSGEQFF.

This sequence joins TRBV5-1 and TRBJ2-1; the TRBD2 assignment by TCRdb is unverifiable without DNA. Germline assignment: CDR1 SGHRS and CDR2 YFSETQ. The CDR3 spans 14 residues. The chain's CDR3 is CASSKQRGVGEQFF.

This rearrangement joins TRBV20-1 to TRBJ2-1; TCRdb calls TRBD2, which cannot be checked without DNA. This CDR3 is 13 amino acids long. Looked up from germline, CDR1 is DFQATT and CDR2 is SNEGSKA (reference sequence). CDR3 loop: CSVGSGSINEQFF.

The chain recombines TRBV24-1 with TRBJ2-5. The CDR3 is 16 residues long. Germline CDR1 KGHDR, CDR2 SFDVKD. The CDR3 spells CATSDFTTASGETQYF.

The V call is TRBV18, the J call TRBJ2-7; absent DNA, TCRdb's TRBD2 call cannot be checked. Germline V CDR1 and CDR2: KGHSH, LQKENI. The CDR3 is made up of 16 amino acids. The CDR3 here is CASSREGPPLFVEQYF.

The chain joins TRBV9 to TRBJ2-1; TCRdb proposes TRBD1, but this gene call is untestable without DNA. This CDR3 contains 15 residues. Germline values: CDR1 SGDLS, CDR2 YYNGEE. CDR3 protein: CASSVGTLRNNEQFF.

The chain carries TRBV7-2 and TRBJ2-1; TCRdb selects TRBD1, and the lack of DNA leaves this call unchecked. The CDR3 is 15 residues long. In germline, CDR1 is SGHTA, CDR2 FQGNSA. CDR3 amino acids: CASSLVGGVEGEQFF.

The V gene is TRBV5-1, the J gene TRBJ2-5. Germline CDR1 reads SGHRS; CDR2 reads YFSETQ. The length of the CDR3 is 13 residues. CDR3 region: CASSFEAVSTQYF. Variable domain in full (rest from reference TRBV5-1 and TRBJ2-5): KAGVTQTPRYLIKTRGQQVTLSCSPISGHRSVSWYQQTPGQGLQFLFEYFSETQRNKGNFPGRFSGRQFSNSRSEMNVSTLELGDSALYLCASSFEAVSTQYFGPGTRLLVL.

The chain combines TRBV5-1 with TRBJ2-4; TCRdb lists TRBD1, though no DNA is available to test this call. The germline V gene encodes CDR1 SGHRS and CDR2 YFSETQ. CDR3 size: 16 residues. This CDR3 is CASSWDSGTVQNIQYF.

The genes are TRBV19 and TRBJ1-1. From germline, CDR1 is LNHDA and CDR2 SQIVND (reference sequence). CDR3 length equals 13 residues. CDR3 amino acids: CASSNLGNTEAFF.

The rearrangement uses TRBV6-1 and TRBJ1-1. The CDR3 spans 13 residues. CDR1 MNHNS and CDR2 SASEGT come from the germline V gene. The CDR3 sequence: CATSKGRNTEAFF.

Here the CDR3 reads CASSLTPADTGNTIYF. The chain has TRBV5-1 and TRBJ1-3. Germline V gene sequence: CDR1 SGHRS, CDR2 YFSETQ. The CDR3 length is 16 residues.

This sequence joins TRBV7-9 and TRBJ1-1. Germline CDR1 SEHNR, CDR2 FQNEAQ (reference sequence). The length of the CDR3 is 15 residues. The CDR3 reads CASSPRAGGNTEAFF.

V gene TRBV7-2 combines with J gene TRBJ2-3; the D call from TCRdb, TRBD2, cannot be confirmed without DNA. The CDR3 contains 16 residues. Germline CDR1 reads SGHTA; CDR2 reads FQGNSA. The CDR3 here is CASSLASSGHTDTQYF.

J is TRBJ2-7 and V is TRBV11-2; TCRdb proposes TRBD2, but this gene call is untestable without DNA. Germline CDR1 is SGHAT and CDR2 is FQNNGV. CDR3 length: 18 residues. CDR3 sequence: CASSPLAGASRFTYEQYF.

The chain links TRBV7-2 to TRBJ2-2; TCRdb gives TRBD1 as the D gene, but with no DNA this cannot be confirmed. In germline, CDR1 is SGHTA, CDR2 FQGNSA. The CDR3 is 17 residues long. CDR3 in amino acids: CASSSAGKGANTGELFF.

CDR3 residues: CATSTLSGTLHNEQFF. The chain employs TRBV15 and TRBJ2-1; the D gene TCRdb calls, TRBD2, cannot be checked with no DNA. CDR1 and CDR2 from the germline V gene are LNHNV and YYDKDF (reference sequence). The CDR3 has 16 residues.